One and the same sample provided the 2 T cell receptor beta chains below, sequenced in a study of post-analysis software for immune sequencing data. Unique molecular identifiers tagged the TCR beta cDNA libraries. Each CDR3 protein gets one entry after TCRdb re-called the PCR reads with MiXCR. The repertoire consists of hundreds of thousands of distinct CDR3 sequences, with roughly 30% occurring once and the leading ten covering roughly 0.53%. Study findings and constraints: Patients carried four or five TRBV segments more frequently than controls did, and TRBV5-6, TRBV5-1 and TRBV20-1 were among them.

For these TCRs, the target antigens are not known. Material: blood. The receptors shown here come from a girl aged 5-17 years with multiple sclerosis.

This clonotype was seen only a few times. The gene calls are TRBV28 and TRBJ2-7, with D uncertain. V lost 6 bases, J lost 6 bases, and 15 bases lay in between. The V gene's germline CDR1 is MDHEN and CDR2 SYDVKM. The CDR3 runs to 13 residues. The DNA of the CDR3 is TGTGCCAGCAGATCGAATCATTGGGGCGAGCAGTACTTC. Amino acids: CASRSNHWGEQYF.

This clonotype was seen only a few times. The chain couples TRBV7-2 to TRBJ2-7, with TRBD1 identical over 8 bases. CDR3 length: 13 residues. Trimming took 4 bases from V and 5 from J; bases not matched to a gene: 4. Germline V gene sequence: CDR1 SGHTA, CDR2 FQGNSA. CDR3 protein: CASSSGGPNEQYF. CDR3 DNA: TGTGCCAGCAGCTCAGGGGGCCCTAACGAGCAGTACTTC.